This TCR beta chain derives from a study of CD8 T cells in ankylosing spondylitis. The ends were cut back, 3 bases at V and 3 bases at J, with 12 bases in the middle. CDR1 is DFQATT, CDR2 SNEGSKA, per germline (reference sequence). This CDR3 comprises 14 residues. This clonotype was found a few times. The antigen remains undetermined. Study-wide results and caveats: A subset of motif variants has previously been described in the synovial fluid and blood of reactive arthritis.

TCRdb independently ran MiXCR on the 5' RACE reads; one entry per CDR3 protein. The profile shows 200,000 to 250,000 distinct CDR3 sequences, around 24% of them singletons. The chain couples TRBV20-1 to TRBJ2-1; no reliable D call. The sample was blood, either unsorted or a sorted T cell fraction (not recorded which). This sequence originates from a male donor with ankylosing spondylitis or in good health (not recorded which). The DNA of the CDR3 is TGCAGTGCTAGGAACTCGCAGTTCTACAATGAGCAGTTCTTC. It codes for CSARNSQFYNEQFF.